Below, one T cell receptor (beta chain) is given with its context. Its antigen is undetermined. The sample belongs to a study of T cell responses to AZD1222 COVID-19 vaccine. Study-wide results and limits: Most donors were white British and more were female, and clonal diversity was possibly underestimated. Vaccine-related CD4 TCRs covered spike, predominating at 160-218 and 743-854. Reports indicate that nearly half of spike-specific TCRs are directed at unmutated variant regions. Only a handful of AZD1222 recipients, several in all, had baseline seropositivity.

CDR1 and CDR2 (germline): MNHEY, SMNVEV (reference sequence). The V end was cut by 2 bases, the J end by 8 bases, with 15 bases between. This CDR3 is built from 14 residues. TCRdb keeps only in-frame clones here, not all; method: immunoSEQ multiplex PCR. This table has 200,000 to 250,000 clones, approximately 94% appearing once. Specimen: peripheral blood, collected on day 0 of MenACWY control vaccination. This receptor was obtained from an adult in good health. The rearrangement links TRBV27 to TRBJ1-2; D is undetermined. The CDR3, as DNA: TGTGCCAGCAGTTTACAGTCCGGGTTGAACGGCTACACCTTC. Translating gives CASSLQSGLNGYTF.